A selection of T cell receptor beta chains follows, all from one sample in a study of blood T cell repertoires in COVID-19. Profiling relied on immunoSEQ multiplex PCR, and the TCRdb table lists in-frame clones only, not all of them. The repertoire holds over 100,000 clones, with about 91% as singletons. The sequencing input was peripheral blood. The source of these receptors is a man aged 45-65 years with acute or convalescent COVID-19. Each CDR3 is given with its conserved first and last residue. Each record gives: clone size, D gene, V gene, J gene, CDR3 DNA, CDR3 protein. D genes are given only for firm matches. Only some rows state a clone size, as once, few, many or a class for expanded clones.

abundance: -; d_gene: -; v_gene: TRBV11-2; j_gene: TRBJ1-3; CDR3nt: TGTGCCAGCGGCGAGGACAGAGCTGGAAACACCATATATTTT; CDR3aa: CASGEDRAGNTIYF
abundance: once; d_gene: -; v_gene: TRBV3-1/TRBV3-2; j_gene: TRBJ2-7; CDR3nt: TGTGCCAGCAGCCTGAGAAACGAGCAGTACTTC; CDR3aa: CASSLRNEQYF
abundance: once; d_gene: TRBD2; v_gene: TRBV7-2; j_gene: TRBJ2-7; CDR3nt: TGTGCCAGCACCCTCGGGGGGGCTGGCTCCTACGAGCAGTACTTC; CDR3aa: CASTLGGAGSYEQYF
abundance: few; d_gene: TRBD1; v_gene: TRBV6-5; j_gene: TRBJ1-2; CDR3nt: TGTGCCAGCCATAGAAGTAAGGGACAGGGTATGGGCTACACCTTC; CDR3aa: CASHRSKGQGMGYTF
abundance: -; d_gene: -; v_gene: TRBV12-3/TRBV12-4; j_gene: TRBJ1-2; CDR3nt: TGTGCCAGCAGTTCCCAGGGTCATGGAGGCTACACCTTC; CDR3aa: CASSSQGHGGYTF
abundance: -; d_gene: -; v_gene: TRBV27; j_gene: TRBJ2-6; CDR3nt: TGTGCCTCCAGCGGCTGGGCCAACGTCCTGACTTTC; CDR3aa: CASSGWANVLTF
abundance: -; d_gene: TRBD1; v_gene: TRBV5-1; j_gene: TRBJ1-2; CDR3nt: TGCGCCAGCAGCTTGGACCAGGGGGCGGGACACACCTTC; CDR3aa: CASSLDQGAGHTF
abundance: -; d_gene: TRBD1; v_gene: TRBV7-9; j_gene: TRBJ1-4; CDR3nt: TGTGCCAGCAGCTTGGGGGACAGCCTGCCGGGTGAAAAACTGTTTTTT; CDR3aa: CASSLGDSLPGEKLFF
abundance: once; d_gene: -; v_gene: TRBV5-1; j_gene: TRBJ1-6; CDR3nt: TGCGCCAGCAGCTTGGACGGGAATCATAATTCACCCCTCCACTTT; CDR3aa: CASSLDGNHNSPLHF
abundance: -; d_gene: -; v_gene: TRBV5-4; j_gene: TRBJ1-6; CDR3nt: TGTGCCAGCAAGTCTGAGGCGGGTAGAAATTCACCCCTCCACTTT; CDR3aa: CASKSEAGRNSPLHF
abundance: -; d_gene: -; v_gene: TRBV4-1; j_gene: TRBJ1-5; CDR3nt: TGCGCCAGCAGCCAAGACGGAGGCCTGCAGCCCCAGCATTTT; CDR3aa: CASSQDGGLQPQHF
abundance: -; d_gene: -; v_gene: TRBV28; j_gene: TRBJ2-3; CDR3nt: TGTGCCAGCAGTTTAGCGGGAGAGGGGGTTGATACGCAGTATTTT; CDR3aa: CASSLAGEGVDTQYF
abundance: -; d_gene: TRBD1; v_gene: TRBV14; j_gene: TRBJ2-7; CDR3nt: TGTGCCAGCAGCCAAGATCGCGACAGGGGGGGACTCTCCTACGAGCAGTACTTC; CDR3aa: CASSQDRDRGGLSYEQYF
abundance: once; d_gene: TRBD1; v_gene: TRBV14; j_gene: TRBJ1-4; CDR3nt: TGTGCCAGCAGCCAAGAACAGGGGGCTAATGAAAAACTGTTTTTT; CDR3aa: CASSQEQGANEKLFF
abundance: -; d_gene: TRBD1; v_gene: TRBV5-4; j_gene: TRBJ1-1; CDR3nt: TGTGCCAGCAGCTTGGGAGGGGGCGGGCGGACTGAAGCTTTCTTT; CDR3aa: CASSLGGGGRTEAFF
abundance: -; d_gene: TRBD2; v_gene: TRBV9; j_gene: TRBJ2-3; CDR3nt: TGTGCCAGCAGCGCAACCGGGACTAGCGGGAACACAGATACGCAGTATTTT; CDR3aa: CASSATGTSGNTDTQYF
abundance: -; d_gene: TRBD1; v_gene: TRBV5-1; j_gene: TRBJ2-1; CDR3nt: TGCGCCAGCAGCTTGGACGGGACAGGAGAAGGGCAGTTCTTC; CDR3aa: CASSLDGTGEGQFF
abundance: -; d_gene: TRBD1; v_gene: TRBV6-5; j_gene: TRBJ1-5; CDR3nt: TGTGCCATAGCACGGGGACAGGGCAATCAGCCCCAGCATTTT; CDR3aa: CAIARGQGNQPQHF
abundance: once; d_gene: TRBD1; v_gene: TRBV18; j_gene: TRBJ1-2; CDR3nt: TGTGCCAGCTCACCATACACCGGGACAGGGGGCTATGGCTACACCTTC; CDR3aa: CASSPYTGTGGYGYTF
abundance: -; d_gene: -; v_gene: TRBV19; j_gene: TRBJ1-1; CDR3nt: TGTGCCAGCCGACGGGGGGTCCTGAACACTGAAGCTTTCTTT; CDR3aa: CASRRGVLNTEAFF